This T cell receptor beta chain was observed in a study of T cell changes during pregnancy in multiple sclerosis. The germline CDR1 and CDR2 sequences are MNHEY and SMNVEV (reference sequence). V lost 5 bases and J lost 3; bases outside the gene matches: 4. This CDR3 region has 14 residues. This clone was observed once. Data came from immunoSEQ multiplex PCR; TCRdb stores just in-frame clones and leaves some out. The table shows 85,000 to 130,000 clones, with 94% occurring only once. The sample consisted of peripheral blood, taken before pregnancy. J is TRBJ1-5 and V is TRBV27; 7 positions match TRBD1. The TCR originated in a female donor with multiple sclerosis, enrolled in a pregnancy study. This chain's CDR3 is CASSNRGINQPQHF. The CDR3 DNA reads as TGTGCCAGCAGTAACAGGGGAATCAATCAGCCCCAGCATTTT.